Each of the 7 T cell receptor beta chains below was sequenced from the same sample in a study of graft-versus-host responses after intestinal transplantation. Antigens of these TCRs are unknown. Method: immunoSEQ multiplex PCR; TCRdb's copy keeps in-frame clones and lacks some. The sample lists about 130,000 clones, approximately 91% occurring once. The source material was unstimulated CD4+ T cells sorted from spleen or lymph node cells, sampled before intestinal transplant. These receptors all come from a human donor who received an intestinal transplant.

CDR3 amino acids: CASRRQFNQPQHF. In nucleotides, the CDR3 is TGTGCCAGCAGAAGACAGTTCAATCAGCCCCAGCATTTT. The rearrangement links TRBV28 to TRBJ1-5; weak D call: TRBD1 (5 bases). Germline CDR1 MDHEN, CDR2 SYDVKM. Trimming stripped 6 bases from V and 3 bases from J, with 9 bases between. The length of the CDR3 is 13 residues. The full variable domain, in which reference TRBV28 and TRBJ1-5 provide the parts outside the CDR3, is DVKVTQSSRYLVKRTGEKVFLECVQDMDHENMFWYRQDPGLGLRLIYFSYDVKMKEKGDIPEGYSVSREKKERFSLILESASTNQTSMYLCASRRQFNQPQHFGDGTRLSIL.

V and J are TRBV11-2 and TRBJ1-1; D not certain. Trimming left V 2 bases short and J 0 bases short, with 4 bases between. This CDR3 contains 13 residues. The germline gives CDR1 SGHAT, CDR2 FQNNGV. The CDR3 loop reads CASSLRVNTEAFF. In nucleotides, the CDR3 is TGTGCCAGCAGCTTAAGGGTGAACACTGAAGCTTTCTTT.

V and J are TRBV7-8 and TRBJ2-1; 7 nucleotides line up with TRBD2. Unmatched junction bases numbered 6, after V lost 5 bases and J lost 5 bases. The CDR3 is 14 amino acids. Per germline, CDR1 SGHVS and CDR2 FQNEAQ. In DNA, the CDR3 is TGTGCCAGCAGCGACACGACTAGCAACAATGAGCAGTTCTTC. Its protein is CASSDTTSNNEQFF.

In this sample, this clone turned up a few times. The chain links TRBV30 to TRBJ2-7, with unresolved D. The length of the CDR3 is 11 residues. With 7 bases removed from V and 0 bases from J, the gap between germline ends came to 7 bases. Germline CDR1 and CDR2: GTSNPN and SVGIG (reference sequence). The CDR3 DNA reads TGTGCCTCCATGAACTCCTACGAGCAGTACTTC. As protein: CASMNSYEQYF. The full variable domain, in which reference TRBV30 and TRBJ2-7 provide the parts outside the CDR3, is SQTIHQWPATLVQPVGSPLSLECTVEGTSNPNLYWYRQAAGRGLQLLFYSVGIGQISSEVPQNLSASRPQDRQFILSSKKLLLSDSGFYLCASMNSYEQYFGPGTRLTVT.

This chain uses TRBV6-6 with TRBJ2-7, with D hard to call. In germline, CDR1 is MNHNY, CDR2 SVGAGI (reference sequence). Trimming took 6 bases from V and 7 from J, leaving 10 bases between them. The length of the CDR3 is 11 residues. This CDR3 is CASSSSREQYF. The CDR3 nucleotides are TGTGCCAGCAGCTCTTCTCGTGAGCAGTACTTC.

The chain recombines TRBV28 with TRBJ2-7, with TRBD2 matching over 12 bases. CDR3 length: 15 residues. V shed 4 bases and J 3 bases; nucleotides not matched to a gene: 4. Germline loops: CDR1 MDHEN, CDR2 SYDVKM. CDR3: CASSSTSGRRYEQYF. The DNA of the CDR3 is TGTGCCAGCAGTTCCACTAGCGGGAGGCGCTACGAGCAGTACTTC. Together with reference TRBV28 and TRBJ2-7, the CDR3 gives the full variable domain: DVKVTQSSRYLVKRTGEKVFLECVQDMDHENMFWYRQDPGLGLRLIYFSYDVKMKEKGDIPEGYSVSREKKERFSLILESASTNQTSMYLCASSSTSGRRYEQYFGPGTRLTVT.

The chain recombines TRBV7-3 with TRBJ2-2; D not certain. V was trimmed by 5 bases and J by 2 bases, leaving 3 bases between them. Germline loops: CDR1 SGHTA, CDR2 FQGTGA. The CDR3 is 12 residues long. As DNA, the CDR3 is TGTGCCAGCAGCCCAAACACCGGGGAGCTGTTTTTT. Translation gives CASSPNTGELFF.